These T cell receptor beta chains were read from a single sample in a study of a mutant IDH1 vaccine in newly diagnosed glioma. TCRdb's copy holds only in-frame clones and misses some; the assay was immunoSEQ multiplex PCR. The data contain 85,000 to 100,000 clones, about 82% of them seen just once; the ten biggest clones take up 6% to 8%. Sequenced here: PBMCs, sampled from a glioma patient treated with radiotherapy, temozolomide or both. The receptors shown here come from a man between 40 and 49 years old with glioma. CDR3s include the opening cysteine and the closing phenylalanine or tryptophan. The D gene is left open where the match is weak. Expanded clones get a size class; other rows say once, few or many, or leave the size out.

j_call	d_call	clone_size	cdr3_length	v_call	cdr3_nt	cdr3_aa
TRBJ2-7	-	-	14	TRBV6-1	TGTGCCAGCAGTGCTGGTCAGGGTTCCTACGAGCAGTACTTC	CASSAGQGSYEQYF
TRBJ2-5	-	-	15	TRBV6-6	TGTGCCAGCAGTTACGGGGCCGGGATCCAAGAGACCCAGTACTTC	CASSYGAGIQETQYF
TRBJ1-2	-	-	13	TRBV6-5	TGTGCCAGCAGTCCAGGGAGTGACTATGGCTACACCTTC	CASSPGSDYGYTF
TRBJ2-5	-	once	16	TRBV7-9	TGTGCCAGCAGCTTAGTTCTGGGGTTAGGCCAAGAGACCCAGTACTTC	CASSLVLGLGQETQYF
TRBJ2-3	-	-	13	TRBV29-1	TGCAGCGTTGTAGAGGGGGGGACAGATACGCAGTATTTT	CSVVEGGTDTQYF
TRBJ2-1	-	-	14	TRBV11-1	TGTGCCAGCAGCTTAGCGTTCCGGGGCCTGGGGCAGTTCTTC	CASSLAFRGLGQFF
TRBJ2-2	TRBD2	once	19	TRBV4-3	TGCGCCAGCAGCCAAGCCTTACTAGCGGGAGGCGCGAACACCGGGGAGCTGTTTTTT	CASSQALLAGGANTGELFF
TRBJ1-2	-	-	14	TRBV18	TGTGCCAGCTCACCTCCAGCTTACAACTATGGCTACACCTTC	CASSPPAYNYGYTF
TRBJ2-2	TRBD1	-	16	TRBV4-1	TGCGCCAGCAGCCAAGAAAGGGACAGGAACACCGGGGAGCTGTTTTTT	CASSQERDRNTGELFF
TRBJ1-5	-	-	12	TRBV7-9	TGTGCCAGCAGCAACTTCCAGGGACCCCAGCATTTT	CASSNFQGPQHF
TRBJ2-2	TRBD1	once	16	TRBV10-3	TGTGCCATCTCCAATAAGGGACAGGGGGACACCGGGGAGCTGTTTTTT	CAISNKGQGDTGELFF
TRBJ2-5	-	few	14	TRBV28	TGTGCCAGCAGTCCTCAGGGGTACCAAGAGACCCAGTACTTC	CASSPQGYQETQYF
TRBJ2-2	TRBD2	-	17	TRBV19	TGTGCCAGTAGTATCCCCACTAGCGGGAGTCGCACCGGGGAGCTGTTTTTT	CASSIPTSGSRTGELFF
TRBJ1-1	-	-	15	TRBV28	TGTGCCAGCAGTTTATTGAACGGCATGAACACTGAAGCTTTCTTT	CASSLLNGMNTEAFF
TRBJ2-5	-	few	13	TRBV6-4	TGTGCCAGCAGTCGGACACCTCAAGAGACCCAGTACTTC	CASSRTPQETQYF
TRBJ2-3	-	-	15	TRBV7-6	TGTGCCAGCAGCTTCAGGCGAACTAGCACAGATACGCAGTATTTT	CASSFRRTSTDTQYF
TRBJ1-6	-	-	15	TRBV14	TGTGCCAGCAGCCTCACGGACAGTCATAATTCACCCCTCCACTTT	CASSLTDSHNSPLHF
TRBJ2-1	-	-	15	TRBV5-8	TGTGCCAGCAGCTTTCGGCTGAGCTCCTACAATGAGCAGTTCTTC	CASSFRLSSYNEQFF
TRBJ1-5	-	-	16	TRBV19	TGTGCCAGTAGTATAGAAGGGAGGTTGAGCAATCAGCCCCAGCATTTT	CASSIEGRLSNQPQHF
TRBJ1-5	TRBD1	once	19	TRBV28	TGTGCCAGCACCTCAAGGGCCAGGACAGGAGTTTGGAGCAATCAGCCCCAGCATTTT	CASTSRARTGVWSNQPQHF
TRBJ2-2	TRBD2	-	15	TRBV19	TGTGCCAGTAGTACTACTAGCGTCGGCACCGGGGAGCTGTTTTTT	CASSTTSVGTGELFF
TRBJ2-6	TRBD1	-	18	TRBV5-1	TGCGCCAGCAGCTTGGGGACAGGGATTTCCTCTGGGGCCAACGTCCTGACTTTC	CASSLGTGISSGANVLTF
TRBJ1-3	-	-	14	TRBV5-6	TGTGCCAGCAGCCGACGGGGGGCTGGAAACACCATATATTTT	CASSRRGAGNTIYF
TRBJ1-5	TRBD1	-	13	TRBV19	TGTGCCAGTAGAACAGGGGGGTATCAGCCCCAGCATTTT	CASRTGGYQPQHF
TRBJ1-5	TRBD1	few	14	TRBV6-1	TGTGCCAGCAGACCCGACAGGGGCAATCAGCCCCAGCATTTT	CASRPDRGNQPQHF
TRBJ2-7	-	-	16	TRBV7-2	TGTGCCAGCAGCTACCGGAGCAAAGGGGCCTCCTACGAGCAGTACTTC	CASSYRSKGASYEQYF
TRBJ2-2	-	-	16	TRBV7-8	TGTGCCAGCAGCTTAGGCTGGCAGGGGTACACCGGGGAGCTGTTTTTT	CASSLGWQGYTGELFF
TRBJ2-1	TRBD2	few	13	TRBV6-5	TGTGCCGTAGGACTAGCGGGGCGCATCGAGCAGTTCTTC	CAVGLAGRIEQFF
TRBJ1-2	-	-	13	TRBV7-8	TGTGCCAGCAGCCATGGGACACCCAGTGGCTACACCTTC	CASSHGTPSGYTF
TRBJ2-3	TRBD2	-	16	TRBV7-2	TGTGCCAGCAGCTTAGGGAGCGGGAGGGTCACAGATACGCAGTATTTT	CASSLGSGRVTDTQYF
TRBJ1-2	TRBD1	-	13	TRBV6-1	TGTGCCAGCAGTTTGGACAGGGGGCTTGGCTACACCTTC	CASSLDRGLGYTF
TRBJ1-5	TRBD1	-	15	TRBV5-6	TGTGCCAGCAGCTTGTTACAGGGGGAGCCGGGGCCCCAGCATTTT	CASSLLQGEPGPQHF
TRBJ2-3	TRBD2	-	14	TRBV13	TGTGCCAGCAGAGGACTAGCGGTTACAGATACGCAGTATTTT	CASRGLAVTDTQYF
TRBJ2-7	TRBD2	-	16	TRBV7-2	TGTGCCAGCAGCTTGGGGACTAGCGGGTTGGCCTACGAGCAGTACTTC	CASSLGTSGLAYEQYF
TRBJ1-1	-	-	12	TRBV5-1	TGCGCCAGCAGCCTCGGGGACACTGAAGCTTTCTTT	CASSLGDTEAFF
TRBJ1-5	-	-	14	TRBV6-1	TGTGCCAGCAGTGATCAGGGTTCGCATCAGCCCCAGCATTTT	CASSDQGSHQPQHF
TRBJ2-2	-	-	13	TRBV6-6	TGTGCCAGCAGATCTGACAGTACCGGGGAGCTGTTTTTT	CASRSDSTGELFF
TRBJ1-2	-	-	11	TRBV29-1	TGCAGCGTCTTTGGGCAATATGGCTACACCTTC	CSVFGQYGYTF
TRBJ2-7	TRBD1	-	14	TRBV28	TGTGCCAGCAGGCAGACAGGGGGCTTTAACCAGGAACTATTC	CASRQTGGFNQELF
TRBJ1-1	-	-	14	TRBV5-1	TGCGCCAGCAGCTTCTACGGGGGGAGCACTGAAGCTTTCTTT	CASSFYGGSTEAFF
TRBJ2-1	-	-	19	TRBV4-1	TGCGCCAGCAGCCAAGGGGGATGGTATAGCGGTCCCGAATACAATGAGCAGTTCTTC	CASSQGGWYSGPEYNEQFF
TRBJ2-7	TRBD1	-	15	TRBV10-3	TGTGCCATCAGGGACCCGACAGGGGGGTTCTACGAGCAGTACTTC	CAIRDPTGGFYEQYF
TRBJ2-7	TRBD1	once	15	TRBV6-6	TGTGCCAGCAGAGACGACGGACAGGCGGTCTACGAGCAGTACTTC	CASRDDGQAVYEQYF
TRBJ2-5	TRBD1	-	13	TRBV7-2	TGTGCCAGCAGCTTCGGACAGGTAGAGACCCAGTACTTC	CASSFGQVETQYF
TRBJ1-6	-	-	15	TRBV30	TGTGCCTGGAGTGGGCGGGGCCTTGGCAATTCACCCCTCCACTTT	CAWSGRGLGNSPLHF
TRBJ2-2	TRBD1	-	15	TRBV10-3	TGTGCCATCAACCGGGACAGGGCGAACACCGGGGAGCTGTTTTTT	CAINRDRANTGELFF